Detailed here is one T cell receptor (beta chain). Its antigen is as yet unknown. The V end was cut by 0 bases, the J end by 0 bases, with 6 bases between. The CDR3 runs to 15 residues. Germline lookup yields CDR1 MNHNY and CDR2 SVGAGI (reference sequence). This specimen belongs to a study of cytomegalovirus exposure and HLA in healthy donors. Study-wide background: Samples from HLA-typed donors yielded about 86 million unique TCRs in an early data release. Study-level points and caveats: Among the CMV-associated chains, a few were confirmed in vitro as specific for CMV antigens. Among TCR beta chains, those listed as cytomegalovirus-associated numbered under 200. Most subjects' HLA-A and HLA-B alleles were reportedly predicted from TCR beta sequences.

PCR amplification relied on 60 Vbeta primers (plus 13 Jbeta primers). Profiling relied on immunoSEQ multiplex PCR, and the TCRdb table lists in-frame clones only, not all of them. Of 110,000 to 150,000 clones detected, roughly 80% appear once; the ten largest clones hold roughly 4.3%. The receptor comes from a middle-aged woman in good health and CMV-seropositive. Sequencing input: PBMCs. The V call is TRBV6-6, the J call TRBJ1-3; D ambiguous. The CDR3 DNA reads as TGTGCCAGCAGTTACTCTTCGTACTCTGGAAACACCATATATTTT. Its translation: CASSYSSYSGNTIYF.